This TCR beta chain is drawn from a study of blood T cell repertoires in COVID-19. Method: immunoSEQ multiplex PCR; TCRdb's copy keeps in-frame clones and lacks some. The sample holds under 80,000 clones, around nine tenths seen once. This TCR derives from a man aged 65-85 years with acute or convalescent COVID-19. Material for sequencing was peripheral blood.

In DNA, the CDR3 is TGTGCCAGTAGTATCGGTGGGCTGGCTAATGAAAAACTGTTTTTT. This encodes CASSIGGLANEKLFF. The chain links TRBV19 to TRBJ1-4; D is unclear. The V end was cut by 3 bases, the J end by 3 bases, with 11 bases between. The CDR3 contains 15 residues. Germline V gene sequence: CDR1 LNHDA, CDR2 SQIVND (reference sequence).